A single sample is the source of the 12 T cell receptor beta chains below, sequenced in a study of cytomegalovirus exposure and HLA in healthy donors. TCRdb's copy holds only in-frame clones and misses some; the assay was immunoSEQ multiplex PCR. Of over 85,000 clones in the sample, 80% to 95% were seen once. Input material: PBMCs. All receptors come from a woman in her 30s in good health and CMV-seropositive.

The table lists this clone with a count of one. This chain uses TRBV4-1 with TRBJ1-1; the D gene is possibly TRBD1 (6 bases). V was cut by 5 bases and J by 5 bases, with 15 bases left in between. Germline V CDR1 and CDR2: MGHRA, YSYEKL. This CDR3 comprises 14 residues. In DNA form, the CDR3 reads TGCGCCAGCAGCGAAGGGGGAGGGGTGACTGAAGCTTTCTTT. Translating gives CASSEGGGVTEAFF.

The chain links TRBV5-6 to TRBJ1-4; tentative D call: TRBD1 (6 bases). V lost 0 bases, J lost 3 bases, and 15 bases lay in between. There are 17 residues in the CDR3. The germline CDR1 and CDR2 sequences are SGHDT and YYEEEE. The CDR3 sequence is CASSLVVGGRPNEKLFF. Written as DNA, the CDR3 is TGTGCCAGCAGCTTGGTGGTCGGGGGGCGACCTAATGAAAAACTGTTTTTT.

This clone was seen once. The chain uses TRBV5-4 and TRBJ2-7; 13 positions match TRBD2. The germline V gene encodes CDR1 SGHNT and CDR2 YYREEE (reference sequence). The CDR3 has 15 amino acids. The trim removed 4 bases at V and 4 bases at J, leaving 5 bases unmatched. CDR3 DNA sequence: TGTGCCAGCAGCCCCGGGACTAGCGGGGATTACGAGCAGTACTTC. This translates into CASSPGTSGDYEQYF.

The table lists this clone with a count of one. The genes are TRBV6-5 and TRBJ2-2; D unclear. CDR1 is MNHEY, CDR2 SVGAGI, per germline. The CDR3 is 11 residues long. Trimming left V 8 bases short and J 8 bases short, with 9 bases between. The CDR3 DNA sequence: TGTGCCAGCCTACTAAGAGGGGAGCTGTTTTTT. Protein: CASLLRGELFF.

The V and J genes are TRBV5-4 and TRBJ2-7; 7 bases match TRBD2. V lost 6 bases, J lost 0 bases, and 6 bases stayed unmatched. Germline V CDR1 and CDR2: SGHNT, YYREEE (reference sequence). CDR3 length: 14 residues. The CDR3 bases are TGTGCCAGCACCACTAGCGCTTCCTCCTACGAGCAGTACTTC. Translated, it gives CASTTSASSYEQYF.

The rearrangement links TRBV5-1 to TRBJ1-2; a possible D gene is TRBD1 (5 bases). The CDR3 runs to 16 residues. CDR1 is SGHRS, CDR2 YFSETQ, per germline. Trimming stripped 1 base from V and 0 bases from J, with 13 bases between. CDR3 nucleotide sequence: TGCGCCAGCAGCTTGAATACAGGTTCCCCTAACTATGGCTACACCTTC. Its protein product is CASSLNTGSPNYGYTF.

The CDR3 sequence: CASTNHGTGGRETQYF. The CDR3 bases are TGTGCCAGCACAAACCACGGGACAGGGGGCAGAGAGACCCAGTACTTC. V and J are TRBV28 and TRBJ2-5, with 12 bases matching TRBD1. The V segment lost 7 bases and the J segment 4 bases; nucleotides outside the gene matches: 10. The germline CDR1 and CDR2 sequences are MDHEN and SYDVKM. The CDR3 is 16 residues long.

The chain combines TRBV11-2 with TRBJ1-5; possible D gene TRBD1, 5 bases. CDR1 is SGHAT, CDR2 FQNNGV, per germline. CDR3 size: 15 residues. V was trimmed by 1 base and J by 5 bases, leaving 12 bases between them. CDR3 amino acids: CASSLGAGKYQPQHF. DNA of the CDR3: TGTGCCAGCAGCTTAGGGGCAGGGAAGTATCAGCCCCAGCATTTT.

This sequence joins TRBV6-5 and TRBJ2-7; 10 positions match TRBD2. Germline V gene lookup returns CDR1 MNHEY and CDR2 SVGAGI. The CDR3 contains 15 residues. Trimming at V came to 2 bases and at J to 3 bases, leaving 4 bases not matched to a gene. This CDR3 is CASSYAASGGYEQYF. CDR3 DNA: TGTGCCAGCAGTTACGCGGCTAGCGGGGGCTACGAGCAGTACTTC.

This clone was seen once. The rearrangement joins TRBV28 to TRBJ1-5, with 7 bases that match TRBD1. The V gene end was trimmed by 2 bases and the J gene end by 2 bases; junction bases not matched to a gene: 3. Germline loops: CDR1 MDHEN, CDR2 SYDVKM. The CDR3 extends over 15 amino acids. In nucleotides, the CDR3 is TGTGCCAGCAGTTTAACCGGGACAGGCAATCAGCCCCAGCATTTT. This encodes CASSLTGTGNQPQHF.

This chain links TRBV6-5 with TRBJ1-1, with D possibly matching TRBD1 (5 bases). Germline lookup yields CDR1 MNHEY and CDR2 SVGAGI. The germline V and J ends were trimmed by 6 bases and 4 bases, with 12 bases remaining between them. This CDR3 spans 13 amino acids. CDR3: CASSRGGGTEAFF. CDR3 sequence (DNA): TGTGCCAGCAGCCGGGGGGGAGGCACTGAAGCTTTCTTT.

This chain uses TRBV19 with TRBJ1-1; tentatively, D is TRBD1 (5 bases). CDR1 and CDR2 (germline): LNHDA, SQIVND (reference sequence). CDR3 size: 15 residues. With 5 bases removed from V and 5 bases from J, the gap between germline ends came to 18 bases. The DNA for the CDR3 is TGTGCCAGTAGTTCGGACACCCGGCGGGGAACTGAAGCTTTCTTT. This encodes CASSSDTRRGTEAFF. Looking up the rest from reference TRBV19 and TRBJ1-1 gives the full variable domain: DGGITQSPKYLFRKEGQNVTLSCEQNLNHDAMYWYRQDPGQGLRLIYYSQIVNDFQKGDIAEGYSVSREKKESFPLTVTSAQKNPTAFYLCASSSDTRRGTEAFFGQGTRLTVV.